One and the same sample provided the 7 T cell receptor beta chains below, sequenced in a study of T-cell reconstitution after alpha-beta-depleted transplantation in children. Library preparation (for TCRbeta) was performed with unique molecular identifiers. TCRdb analysed the PCR reads with MiXCR anew, one entry per CDR3 protein. The sample carries 75,000 to 100,000 distinct CDR3 sequences, roughly 8% recorded once. Sample: PBMCs from the stem cell graft donor, taken from the stem cell graft. The receptors here all came from a human donor who donated a stem cell graft to a child with congenital amegakaryocytic thrombocytopenia.

This clonotype was recorded at least ten times. V usage is TRBV3-1 and J usage is TRBJ1-2; D is ambiguous. The CDR3 contains 14 residues. Germline-derived CDR1 and CDR2 are LGHDT and YNNKEL (reference sequence). Trimming removed 2 bases from V and 3 bases from J, with 10 bases in between. This chain's CDR3 is CASSQTRVHYGYTF. The CDR3 DNA follows: TGTGCCAGCAGCCAAACCAGAGTCCACTATGGCTACACCTTC.

The sample holds many counts of this clonotype. V usage is TRBV28 and J usage is TRBJ1-5; D uncertain. The V gene's germline CDR1 is MDHEN and CDR2 SYDVKM. This CDR3 comprises 16 residues. V was trimmed by 5 bases and J by 2 bases, leaving 16 bases between them. The CDR3 bases are TGTGCCAGCAGTCCGCTATCAATTATGCGCAATCAGCCCCAGCATTTT. Translation gives CASSPLSIMRNQPQHF. The full variable domain, its missing parts supplied by reference TRBV28 and TRBJ1-5, is DVKVTQSSRYLVKRTGEKVFLECVQDMDHENMFWYRQDPGLGLRLIYFSYDVKMKEKGDIPEGYSVSREKKERFSLILESASTNQTSMYLCASSPLSIMRNQPQHFGDGTRLSIL.

This chain uses TRBV11-1 with TRBJ1-1; maybe TRBD1 (5 bases). This CDR3 comprises 14 residues. V was pared by 1 base and J by 5 bases, with 11 bases between. Germline assignment: CDR1 SGHAT and CDR2 FQDESV (reference sequence). The CDR3 region has the DNA TGTGCCAGCAGCTTAGGAGGGGAATGGACTGAAGCTTTCTTT. As protein: CASSLGGEWTEAFF.

This clonotype was detected ten times or more. The chain combines TRBV5-1 with TRBJ2-3; TRBD2 aligns across 7 bases. The CDR3 spans 14 residues. V shed 2 bases, J shed 4 bases, and the junction held 4 bases outside the gene matches. Per germline, CDR1 SGHRS and CDR2 YFSETQ. The CDR3 reads CASSLGGRADTQYF. CDR3 DNA: TGCGCCAGCAGCTTAGGCGGGAGAGCAGATACGCAGTATTTT.

This clonotype was seen at least ten times. The chain is built from TRBV10-3 and TRBJ2-7; TRBD2 might be the D (6 bases). With 4 bases removed from V and 5 bases from J, the gap between germline ends came to 15 bases. CDR3 length equals 14 residues. Germline V gene lookup returns CDR1 ENHRY and CDR2 SYGVKD. DNA for the CDR3: TGTGCCATCAGTGGGGGTAGCGGTGGCCACGAGCAGTACTTC. Protein sequence: CAISGGSGGHEQYF.

This clonotype was seen many times. This chain joins TRBV20-1 and TRBJ1-5, with D unresolved. The CDR3 runs 13 residues. Per germline, CDR1 DFQATT and CDR2 SNEGSKA (reference sequence). V was pared by 5 bases and J by 3 bases, with 11 bases between. CDR3 nucleotide sequence: TGCAGTGCTCCCGGACGGGACAATCAGCCCCAGCATTTT. Translated: CSAPGRDNQPQHF.

This clonotype appeared many times. This chain joins TRBV6-5 and TRBJ2-3; 7 bases match TRBD2. The CDR3 totals 12 residues. CDR1 is MNHEY and CDR2 is SVGAGI in the germline V gene. The V and J ends lost 5 bases and 4 bases, in that order; junction bases with no gene match: 0. CDR3 coding DNA: TGTGCCAGCAGTCGGGGGGCAGATACGCAGTATTTT. Its translation: CASSRGADTQYF.